This entry lists 15 T cell receptor beta chains sequenced from one sample in a study of blood T cell repertoires in COVID-19. Clones were read by immunoSEQ multiplex PCR, and TCRdb kept only the in-frame ones, dropping some. In the table there are 360,000 or so clones, approximately 90% of which are singletons. The sample comprised peripheral blood. These receptors originate from an older woman with COVID-19, enrolled during active disease.

The chain combines TRBV18 with TRBJ1-4; D gene uncertain. The CDR3 sequence is 15 residues long. The V and J ends lost 5 bases and 0 bases respectively, with 10 bases between them. Germline CDR1 reads KGHSH; CDR2 reads LQKENI. CDR3 loop: CASSSQSATNEKLFF. CDR3 nucleotide sequence: TGTGCCAGCTCATCCCAATCGGCAACTAATGAAAAACTGTTTTTT.

This chain's CDR3 is CASSYSTTGLASSYEQYF. The CDR3 region has the DNA TGTGCCAGCAGTTACTCGACCACGGGACTAGCGAGCTCCTACGAGCAGTACTTC. V gene TRBV6-2 or TRBV6-3 combines with J gene TRBJ2-7; 10 nucleotides line up with TRBD2. The length of the CDR3 is 18 residues. With V trimmed by 0 bases and J by 0 bases, 8 bases remained unmatched. The germline V gene has CDR1 MNHEY and CDR2 SVGEGT.

This chain connects TRBV7-2 to TRBJ2-4, with TRBD1 matching over 9 bases. V dropped 5 bases and J dropped 9; count of bases not matched to a gene: 17. The CDR3 sequence is 17 residues long. Per germline, CDR1 SGHTA and CDR2 FQGNSA. CDR3 DNA sequence: TGTGCCAGCAGCGGAGGCGCTCCCGGGACAGGGTCCAGCATTCAGTACTTC. Its protein product is CASSGGAPGTGSSIQYF.

This chain connects TRBV6-6 to TRBJ1-5; 8 bases agree with TRBD1. V dropped 6 bases and J dropped 5; count of bases not matched to a gene: 6. The CDR3 runs 14 residues. Per the germline V gene, CDR1 is MNHNY and CDR2 is SVGAGI (reference sequence). CDR3: CASRTGARDQPQHF. The CDR3 DNA follows: TGTGCCAGCAGGACAGGGGCGAGGGATCAGCCCCAGCATTTT.

This chain joins TRBV7-2 and TRBJ2-7, with D perhaps TRBD1 (6 bases). From germline, CDR1 is SGHTA and CDR2 FQGNSA. The germline V and J ends were trimmed by 1 base and 6 bases, with 10 bases remaining between them. This CDR3 has 13 residues. CDR3 protein: CASSLETGPEQYF. Written as DNA, the CDR3 is TGTGCCAGCAGCTTAGAGACAGGTCCCGAGCAGTACTTC.

This clone was observed a handful of times. The CDR3 here is CASTLGPTGELFF. In DNA form, the CDR3 reads TGTGCCAGCACCTTGGGGCCCACCGGGGAGCTGTTTTTT. The rearrangement links TRBV7-3 to TRBJ2-2, with D possibly TRBD1 on 5 matching bases. V lost 7 bases, J lost 4 bases, and 10 bases lay in between. Per germline, CDR1 SGHTA and CDR2 FQGTGA. The CDR3 sequence is 13 residues long.

The chain joins TRBV7-6 to TRBJ1-1; the D is unclear. This CDR3 is built from 15 residues. Trimming stripped 1 base from V and 1 base from J, with 10 bases between. CDR1 and CDR2 from the germline V gene are SGHVS and FNYEAQ. CDR3 residues: CASSLGVAGNTEAFF. CDR3 nucleotides: TGTGCCAGCAGCTTAGGGGTGGCAGGGAACACTGAAGCTTTCTTT.

The chain couples TRBV12-3 or TRBV12-4 to TRBJ2-3; weak D call: TRBD1 (6 bases). The CDR3 is 12 amino acids. V lost 2 bases and J 10 bases, leaving 10 bases between the germline ends. The chain's CDR3 is CASSLRAGAQYF. The CDR3 DNA reads TGTGCCAGCAGTTTACGTGCAGGGGCGCAGTATTTT.

V and J are TRBV28 and TRBJ2-5, with D tentatively TRBD1 (6 bases). V lost 7 bases, J lost 6 bases, and 18 bases lay in between. This CDR3 region has 14 residues. The germline V gene has CDR1 MDHEN and CDR2 SYDVKM. The chain's CDR3 is CASTSWGLAKTQYF. The CDR3 DNA follows: TGTGCCAGCACCTCCTGGGGGCTCGCGAAGACCCAGTACTTC.

V is TRBV6-1 and J is TRBJ1-6; D perhaps matches TRBD1 (6 bases). V dropped 1 base and J dropped 6 bases, with 10 bases sitting between them. The CDR3 covers 15 residues. In germline, CDR1 is MNHNS, CDR2 SASEGT. The CDR3 DNA reads as TGTGCCAGCAGTGAAGGGTGGGGGCTTAATTCACCCCTCCACTTT. Protein: CASSEGWGLNSPLHF.

The rearrangement uses TRBV7-2 and TRBJ2-7; D remains unclear. V was trimmed by 4 bases and J by 1 base, leaving 5 bases between them. This CDR3 comprises 12 residues. Germline lookup yields CDR1 SGHTA and CDR2 FQGNSA. The CDR3 DNA is TGTGCCAGCAGCTCCCTTTCCTACGAGCAGTACTTC. Amino acids: CASSSLSYEQYF.

The CDR3 loop reads CASSFRASGEQYF. CDR3 coding DNA: TGTGCCAGCAGTTTCAGGGCGTCGGGCGAGCAGTACTTC. This rearrangement joins TRBV27 to TRBJ2-7; tentative D call: TRBD1 (5 bases). CDR3 size: 13 residues. The V end lost 3 bases, the J end lost 6 bases, and 12 bases lay between the germline ends. The germline V gene has CDR1 MNHEY and CDR2 SMNVEV (reference sequence).

The CDR3, as DNA: TGTGCCAGCAGTTATAAGGAGGGGTACTATGGCTACACCTTC. It is translated as CASSYKEGYYGYTF. The chain employs TRBV6-6 and TRBJ1-2; D may be TRBD1 (5 bases). From germline, CDR1 is MNHNY and CDR2 SVGAGI (reference sequence). The CDR3 loop spans 14 amino acids. V lost 3 bases and J 3 bases, leaving 11 bases between the germline ends.

Concerning this clone itself: Additional DNA sequences in this sample encode the identical CDR3. The V call is TRBV19, the J call TRBJ1-1; 8 bases align to TRBD1. Germline-derived CDR1 and CDR2 are LNHDA and SQIVND (reference sequence). This CDR3 region has 15 residues. V shed 2 bases and J 0 bases; nucleotides not matched to a gene: 2. The DNA for the CDR3 is TGTGCCAGTAGTATATCAGGGGGCTTGAACACTGAAGCTTTCTTT. As protein: CASSISGGLNTEAFF.

The V and J genes are TRBV28 and TRBJ2-7; D not resolved. The CDR3 runs to 11 residues. Germline CDR1 reads MDHEN; CDR2 reads SYDVKM. V was trimmed by 5 bases and J by 9 bases, leaving 11 bases between them. CDR3: CASSSPWAQYF. CDR3 in DNA: TGTGCCAGCAGTAGTCCGTGGGCGCAGTACTTC.